This T cell receptor (beta chain) is from a study of blood T cell repertoires in COVID-19. Whole-study context: Sample material is recorded as cDNA or gDNA derived from T cells, B-cell-depleted T cells, or PBMCs.

The CDR3 extends over 15 amino acids. The V gene's germline CDR1 is SGHTA and CDR2 FQGNSA. Trimming removed 5 bases from V and 8 bases from J; junction bases left unmatched: 14. The Seattle site enrolled patients during active infection and followed them longitudinally. Some clones are missing from TCRdb's copy, which holds only in-frame ones; the method was immunoSEQ multiplex PCR. In the table there are 150,000 to 200,000 clones, 84% of which are singletons. The sample comprised peripheral blood. This chain joins TRBV7-2 and TRBJ1-2; TRBD1 matches 7 bases. This receptor was obtained from a woman in her sixties or seventies with COVID-19, enrolled during active disease. The DNA of the CDR3 is TGTGCCAGCAGCGGCGAGGACAGGATAGTGGGCGGCTACACCTTC. It translates to CASSGEDRIVGGYTF.